The rows below give T cell receptor beta chains drawn from one sample of a study of cytomegalovirus exposure and HLA in healthy donors. The assay was immunoSEQ multiplex PCR, and TCRdb's table has in-frame clones only and misses some. This table holds 110,000 to 150,000 clones, around 73% found once. Sequencing input: PBMCs. The receptor source for this set is a female donor in good health and CMV-seronegative. Both conserved end residues are part of each CDR3. The D gene is left open where the match is weak. The listing skips clone size in some rows; elsewhere it reads once, few, many or a size class.

j_gene | abundance | v_gene | d_gene | CDR3nt | CDR3aa
TRBJ1-5 | NA | TRBV6-1 | TRBD1 | TGTGCCAGCAGCCCTACAGGGGGCGCGGGTCAGCCCCAGCATTTT | CASSPTGGAGQPQHF
TRBJ2-3 | NA | TRBV6-5 | TRBD1 | TGTGCCAGCAGGTTTCAGGGGGCAGATACGCAGTATTTT | CASRFQGADTQYF
TRBJ2-2 | NA | TRBV11-2 | NA | TGTGCCAGCAGCTTAGAGGCGGTTAGCACCGGGGAGCTGTTTTTT | CASSLEAVSTGELFF
TRBJ1-2 | NA | TRBV5-1 | NA | TGCGCCAGCAGCATGCAGACAGGCGGGTTTGCTAACTATGGCTACACCTTC | CASSMQTGGFANYGYTF
TRBJ1-1 | NA | TRBV15 | NA | TGTGCCACCAGCAGCGAGCTTGGCAGGGGCACTGAAGCTTTCTTT | CATSSELGRGTEAFF
TRBJ1-1 | NA | TRBV5-1 | NA | TGCGCCAGCACAACGGACGGACCCGGGGGGGACACTGAAGCTTTCTTT | CASTTDGPGGDTEAFF
TRBJ1-2 | NA | TRBV18 | TRBD1 | TGTGCCAGCTCCCTAGGACAGGGAGCGTTAAACTATGGCTACACCTTC | CASSLGQGALNYGYTF
TRBJ2-3 | NA | TRBV10-3 | TRBD1 | TGTGCCATCAGTGAGTCCGGACAGGTGGACACAGATACGCAGTATTTT | CAISESGQVDTDTQYF
TRBJ1-4 | few | TRBV18 | TRBD1 | TGTGCCAGCTCACCGCGGCAGGGGGGAAAACTGTTTTTT | CASSPRQGGKLFF
TRBJ1-2 | NA | TRBV5-5 | NA | TGTGCCAGCAGCTTGCAAGGGGACTATGGCTACACCTTC | CASSLQGDYGYTF
TRBJ1-5 | NA | TRBV6-4 | NA | TGTGCCAGCAGTGAAATGGGCACTCAGCCCCAGCATTTT | CASSEMGTQPQHF
TRBJ1-1 | once | TRBV18 | TRBD1 | TGTGCCAGCTCGCCAGGGGGCGGGGGTACTGAAGCTTTCTTT | CASSPGGGGTEAFF
TRBJ1-2 | NA | TRBV27 | NA | TGTGCCAGCAGTTTATCGTCCAGGGCTTACTATGGCTACACCTTC | CASSLSSRAYYGYTF
TRBJ2-1 | NA | TRBV7-6 | NA | TGTGCCAGCAGCCCCAACGGGATTAGCAATGAGCAGTTCTTC | CASSPNGISNEQFF
TRBJ2-7 | few | TRBV10-3 | NA | TGTGCCATCAAGCGCGGGGGCCAGGACGAGCAGTACTTC | CAIKRGGQDEQYF
TRBJ1-2 | NA | TRBV2 | TRBD1 | TGTGCCAGCAGTACAGGGGGGGGCTACACCTTC | CASSTGGGYTF